The 5 T cell receptor beta chains presented below share a single source sample, sequenced in a study of cytomegalovirus exposure and HLA in healthy donors. PCR employed 60 Vbeta and 13 Jbeta primers. Generated by immunoSEQ multiplex PCR, the TCRdb table keeps only in-frame clones and is missing some. The profile shows some 150,000 clones, 65% to 80% of them singletons. Sequencing input: PBMCs. Receptor source: a man in his forties in good health and CMV-seronegative.

The genes are TRBV4-3 and TRBJ2-7; possible D gene TRBD1, 5 bases. Germline V gene lookup returns CDR1 LGHNA and CDR2 YSLEER. Trimming removed 2 bases from V and 2 bases from J, with 13 bases in between. This CDR3 is 15 amino acids long. The CDR3 DNA sequence: TGCGCCAGCAGCCAATCCGGCCAGGGTACCTACGAGCAGTACTTC. Translating it yields CASSQSGQGTYEQYF.

This clone has just a few counts. The junction and the germline gene differ at one end; a read error may be behind it. The chain has TRBV30 and TRBJ1-3; TRBD1 might be the D (5 bases). Per germline, CDR1 GTSNPN and CDR2 SVGIG (reference sequence). The CDR3 contains 15 residues. The CDR3 coding sequence is TGTGCCTGGAGTGGGGTGGCGGGACTTGGAGACACCATATATTTT. Its protein product is CAWSGVAGLGDTIYF.

The gene calls are TRBV4-2 and TRBJ1-2, with TRBD1 identical over 7 bases. CDR1 is LGHNA and CDR2 is YNFKEQ in the germline V gene. V lost 4 bases to trimming and J lost 8 bases; unmatched junction nucleotides: 10. This CDR3 contains 14 residues. The CDR3 is CASSPGQVRGGYTF. The CDR3 DNA follows: TGTGCCAGCAGCCCTGGACAGGTCCGAGGAGGCTACACCTTC.

This clone has just one count. The CDR3 region has the DNA TGTGCCAGCAGCTCCTCCGGAGACTTCAATGAGCAGTTCTTC. Amino acids: CASSSSGDFNEQFF. This sequence joins TRBV7-3 and TRBJ2-1; D not resolved. Germline V lookup: CDR1 SGHTA, CDR2 FQGTGA. The CDR3 is 14 residues long. V shed 4 bases and J shed 6 bases, with 13 bases lying between them.

The chain carries TRBV6-1 and TRBJ2-1; weak D call: TRBD1 (6 bases). CDR3 length equals 13 residues. Deletions cut 1 base from V and 8 bases from J, with 9 bases between. The germline CDR1 and CDR2 sequences are MNHNS and SASEGT. CDR3 amino acids: CASSEDRVHEQFF. CDR3 nucleotide sequence: TGTGCCAGCAGTGAAGACAGGGTGCATGAGCAGTTCTTC.